The rows below give T cell receptor beta chains drawn from one sample of a study of OX40 agonist ivuxolimab in advanced cancers. Profiled with immunoSEQ multiplex PCR; TCRdb holds only in-frame clones, not every one. The sample shows approximately 80,000 clones, 91% of them seen only once. Here the sequenced sample was CD4+ or CD8+ T cells sorted from blood, taken in a trial of the OX40 agonist ivuxolimab. The receptors here all came from an adult with an advanced solid tumor such as melanoma, head and neck, liver or kidney cancer. Each CDR3 is given with its conserved first and last residue. D genes are given only for firm matches. Rows give clone size only sometimes, using once, few, many, or a class for an expanded clone.

>TRBV25-1|once|TRBJ2-7|.
TGTGCCAGCAGGTACGGCGAACTACGAGAGCAGTACTTC
CASRYGELREQYF
>TRBV27|.|TRBJ2-3|.
TGTGCCAGCAGTCCACTTATATACACAGATACGCAGTATTTT
CASSPLIYTDTQYF
>TRBV28|.|TRBJ2-7|.
TGTGCCAGCAGTACGGGACTCCACAACGAGCAGTACTTC
CASSTGLHNEQYF
>TRBV9|.|TRBJ2-3|.
TGTGCCAGCAGCGTAGGAGGGACAGATACGCAGTATTTT
CASSVGGTDTQYF
>TRBV20-1|.|TRBJ2-7|TRBD2
TGCAGTGGCCGGGACTACTACGAGCAGTACTTC
CSGRDYYEQYF
>TRBV5-5|.|TRBJ2-3|.
TGTGCCAGCAGCTCGGAGGGGAGGTTCACTAGCACAGATACGCAGTATTTT
CASSSEGRFTSTDTQYF
>TRBV27|.|TRBJ1-1|.
TGTGCCAGCAGTTTGGGGGGCCGTTGGACTGAAGCTTTCTTT
CASSLGGRWTEAFF
>TRBV29-1|.|TRBJ1-2|.
TGCAGCGTTGGGGCAGGTTCCATTTATGGCTACACCTTC
CSVGAGSIYGYTF
>TRBV27|.|TRBJ2-3|.
TGTGCCAGCAGTCCCCCGGTCCTAGTGGGAGATACGCAGTATTTT
CASSPPVLVGDTQYF
>TRBV30|.|TRBJ1-1|.
TGTGCCTGGAGCTCGGGACGTCGGAACACTGAAGCTTTCTTT
CAWSSGRRNTEAFF
>TRBV6-5|.|TRBJ2-2|.
TGTGCCAGCAGTTCACGGGACGCGAACACCGGGGAGCTGTTTTTT
CASSSRDANTGELFF
>TRBV6-1|.|TRBJ2-4|.
TGTGCCAGCAGTGAATCAGGGGTACACATTCAGTACTTC
CASSESGVHIQYF
>TRBV5-4|.|TRBJ1-2|.
TGTGCCAGCAGCTCGGGTGGGGGGGACTATGGCTACACCTTC
CASSSGGGDYGYTF
>TRBV12-5|.|TRBJ2-5|.
TGTGCTAGTGGCATTCTAAGGGAGACCCAGTACTTC
CASGILRETQYF
>TRBV28|.|TRBJ2-7|TRBD2
TGTGCCAGCAGCATGGCACTAGCGGGAGGAGTGAGCTCCTACGAGCAGTACTTC
CASSMALAGGVSSYEQYF
>TRBV5-3|.|TRBJ1-1|.
TGTGCCAGAAGCTTTCTTCACTGGCACACTGAAGCTTTCTTT
CARSFLHWHTEAFF
>TRBV7-9|.|TRBJ2-5|TRBD2
TGTGCCAGCAGCTTAGGAGCCCTCCTGACTAGCGGGAAAGAGACCCAGTACTTC
CASSLGALLTSGKETQYF
>TRBV11-2|.|TRBJ2-7|.
TGTGCCAGCAGCCCCGAACAGGGTAGCTCCTACGAGCAGTACTTC
CASSPEQGSSYEQYF
>TRBV7-2|.|TRBJ2-6|TRBD2
TGTGCCAGCAGCTTCATAGCGGGAAGCTCTGGGGCCAACGTCCTGACTTTC
CASSFIAGSSGANVLTF
>TRBV18|.|TRBJ1-5|.
TGTGCCAGCTCACCAAGCGATGGGTATCAGCCCCAGCATTTT
CASSPSDGYQPQHF
>TRBV21-1|.|TRBJ2-1|.
TGTGCCAGCAGCCCAACTACTCCCAGCGGGACTTCCTACAATGAGCAGTTCTTC
CASSPTTPSGTSYNEQFF
>TRBV30|few|TRBJ1-1|.
TGTGCCGGCGGACGGACGAACACTGAAGCTTTCTTT
CAGGRTNTEAFF
>TRBV15|.|TRBJ2-7|.
TGTGCCACCAGCAGAGACCGCCTAGTGAACTACGAGCAGTACTTC
CATSRDRLVNYEQYF
>TRBV5-4|.|TRBJ2-7|.
TGTGCCAGCAGCTTGGAGATTTTAAGGGGCGAGCAGTACTTC
CASSLEILRGEQYF
>TRBV19|.|TRBJ2-1|TRBD1
TGTGCCAGTAGTGGCTTGGGTGGGACAGGAGTCTACAATGAGCAGTTCTTC
CASSGLGGTGVYNEQFF
>TRBV11-2|.|TRBJ1-4|.
TGTGCCAGCAGCTTATTCGGGGCCGGGGATGAAAAACTGTTTTTT
CASSLFGAGDEKLFF
>TRBV18|.|TRBJ2-4|TRBD2
TGTGCCAGCTCACCAACACTAGCGGGAGGAGCCAAAAACATTCAGTACTTC
CASSPTLAGGAKNIQYF
>TRBV6-5|.|TRBJ1-5|.
TGTGCCAGCAGTTACCACAGGGATCAGCCCCAGCATTTT
CASSYHRDQPQHF
>TRBV19|.|TRBJ1-1|.
TGTGCCAGTAGTATACGACGAAACACTGAAGCTTTCTTT
CASSIRRNTEAFF
>TRBV5-6|.|TRBJ2-3|TRBD2
TGTGCCAGCAGCGGAACTAGCGACACAGATACGCAGTATTTT
CASSGTSDTDTQYF
>TRBV6-1|.|TRBJ2-5|TRBD1
TGTGCCAGCAGTGAAGGGACAGGGCTAAAGACCCAGTACTTC
CASSEGTGLKTQYF
>TRBV9|.|TRBJ2-3|.
TGTGCCAGCAGAAGGGGGGACACAGATACGCAGTATTTT
CASRRGDTDTQYF
>TRBV29-1|.|TRBJ2-1|.
TGCAGCGTTGGGGAGCAGTTCTTC
CSVGEQFF
>TRBV5-1|.|TRBJ2-6|TRBD1
TGCGCCAGCAGCACAGACAGGGCTGGGGCCAACGTCCTGACTTTC
CASSTDRAGANVLTF
>TRBV11-2|.|TRBJ2-2|TRBD1
TGTGCCAGCAGCCCCGGACAGGGAAGCGGGGAGCTGTTTTTT
CASSPGQGSGELFF
>TRBV2|few|TRBJ1-1|.
TGTGCCAGCCTCGTCGCCGAGAACACTGAAGCTTTCTTT
CASLVAENTEAFF
>TRBV6-6|.|TRBJ2-3|.
TGTGCCAGCAGAGTCTTTACCGGGACTAGCACAGATACGCAGTATTTT
CASRVFTGTSTDTQYF
>TRBV30|few|TRBJ1-1|.
TGTGCCTGGAGTGATAGTGGGAACACTGAAGCTTTCTTT
CAWSDSGNTEAFF
>TRBV6-5|.|TRBJ2-2|.
TGTGCCAGCTGGGGGACCGGGGAGCTGTTTTTT
CASWGTGELFF
>TRBV7-9|.|TRBJ1-2|.
TGTGCCAGCAGCCCCGTGACTAACTATGGCTACACCTTC
CASSPVTNYGYTF
>TRBV28|.|TRBJ1-2|.
TGTGCCAGCAGTCCCGGGACACCCTTAAGGGACTATGGCTACACCTTC
CASSPGTPLRDYGYTF
>TRBV5-1|.|TRBJ1-4|TRBD1
TGCGCCAGCAGACCTACTCCGGGACAGGGGAATGAAAAACTGTTTTTT
CASRPTPGQGNEKLFF
>TRBV9|few|TRBJ1-2|.
TGTGCCAGCAGCGTAGATGCAGGCTTGGGTTATGGCTACACCTTC
CASSVDAGLGYGYTF